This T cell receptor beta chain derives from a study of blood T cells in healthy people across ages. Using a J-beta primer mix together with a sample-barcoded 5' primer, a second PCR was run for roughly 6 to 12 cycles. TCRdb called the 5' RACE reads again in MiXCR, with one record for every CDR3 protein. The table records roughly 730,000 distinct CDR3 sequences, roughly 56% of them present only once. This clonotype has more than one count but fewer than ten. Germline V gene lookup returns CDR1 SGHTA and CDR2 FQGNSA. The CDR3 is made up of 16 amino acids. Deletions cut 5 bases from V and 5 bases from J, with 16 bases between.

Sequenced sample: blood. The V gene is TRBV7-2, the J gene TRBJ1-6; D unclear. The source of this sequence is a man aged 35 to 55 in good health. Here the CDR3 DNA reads TGTGCCAGCAGCCTCCTGGCGGGAGGAAATAATTCACCCCTCCACTTT. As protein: CASSLLAGGNNSPLHF.